Listed below are T cell receptor beta chains from one sample, sequenced in a study of technical replicates of blood from a handful of donors. Method: immunoSEQ multiplex PCR; TCRdb's copy keeps in-frame clones and lacks some. Altogether tens of thousands of clones are present, roughly 91% being singletons, with the ten largest covering 0.35% to 0.4%. The sequenced sample was T cells isolated from PBMCs. Receptor source: a human donor in good health. Some clones in this sample may be carry-over from other donors' samples. The CDR3 runs from the conserved cysteine through the conserved F or W. Fields, in order: CDR3 length, clone size, J gene, V gene, D gene, CDR3 protein, CDR3 DNA. D genes are given only for firm matches. Rows give clone size only sometimes, using once, few, many, or a class for an expanded clone.

>14|few|TRBJ1-1|TRBV7-3|-
CASSSTDSHTEAFF
TGTGCCAGCAGCTCGACAGATTCACATACTGAAGCTTTCTTT
>13|-|TRBJ1-1|TRBV19|-
CASSISQNTEAFF
TGTGCCAGTAGTATCTCACAGAACACTGAAGCTTTCTTT
>13|-|TRBJ2-1|TRBV29-1|TRBD2
CSVLSGSFNEQFF
TGCAGCGTACTAAGCGGGAGCTTTAATGAGCAGTTCTTC
>16|-|TRBJ1-4|TRBV27|-
CASRPNRLAIGEKLFF
TGTGCCAGCAGGCCGAACAGGCTAGCGATTGGAGAAAAACTGTTTTTT
>16|-|TRBJ2-7|TRBV21-1|-
CASSKVGGHGFYEQYF
TGTGCCAGCAGCAAAGTCGGGGGGCATGGGTTTTACGAGCAGTACTTC
>13|once|TRBJ2-2|TRBV25-1|-
CASSDRATGELFF
TGTGCCAGCAGTGACAGGGCCACCGGGGAGCTGTTTTTT
>16|-|TRBJ2-3|TRBV28|TRBD2
CASSLWREGQGDTQYF
TGTGCCAGCAGTTTATGGCGGGAGGGTCAGGGAGATACGCAGTATTTT
>14|-|TRBJ2-7|TRBV28|TRBD1
CASSLNRGRYEQYF
TGTGCCAGCAGTCTAAACAGGGGGCGTTACGAGCAGTACTTC
>14|-|TRBJ1-1|TRBV19|-
CASTGNLRNTEAFF
TGTGCCTCCACAGGGAATCTTAGGAACACTGAAGCTTTCTTT
>12|-|TRBJ2-5|TRBV29-1|TRBD1
CSVDGTEETQYF
TGCAGCGTTGATGGGACAGAAGAGACCCAGTACTTC
>14|-|TRBJ2-4|TRBV19|-
CASSIAGSKNIQYF
TGTGCCAGTAGTATAGCGGGATCCAAAAACATTCAGTACTTC
>12|-|TRBJ1-3|TRBV4-1|-
CASSQNINTIYF
TGCGCCAGCAGCCAAAATATAAACACCATATATTTT
>14|-|TRBJ1-2|TRBV2|-
CASQGSEANYGYTF
TGTGCCAGCCAGGGTTCGGAAGCTAACTATGGCTACACCTTC
>15|-|TRBJ1-2|TRBV28|-
CASRPPQTVAYGYTF
TGTGCCAGCAGGCCCCCGCAAACAGTCGCCTATGGCTACACCTTC
>15|-|TRBJ2-7|TRBV4-1|-
CASSQDEQGIYEQYF
TGCGCCAGCAGCCAAGATGAACAGGGCATCTACGAGCAGTACTTC
>18|once|TRBJ2-1|TRBV15|TRBD2
CATSSHGATSGGYNEQFF
TGTGCCACCAGCTCCCATGGGGCTACTAGCGGGGGATACAATGAGCAGTTCTTC
>15|-|TRBJ1-3|TRBV25-1|-
CASSDARYSGNTIYF
TGTGCCAGCAGTGATGCCAGATACTCTGGAAACACCATATATTTT
>17|-|TRBJ2-3|TRBV9|TRBD1
CASSVGQGLSGTDTQYF
TGTGCCAGCAGCGTGGGACAGGGTCTGTCGGGAACAGATACGCAGTATTTT
>16|-|TRBJ2-7|TRBV7-2|TRBD2
CASSRGGLGGVYEQYF
TGTGCCAGCAGCCGTGGGGGACTAGGGGGAGTCTACGAGCAGTACTTC
>16|-|TRBJ2-3|TRBV7-8|TRBD2
CASSATSGGPTDTQYF
TGTGCCAGCAGCGCGACTAGCGGGGGCCCCACAGATACGCAGTATTTT